The source of this T cell receptor (beta chain) is a study of blood T cells in healthy people across ages. Across the study: Template-switching capture recovered about one barcoded beta molecule per two T cells. Findings and caveats of the study: Estimates based on one million T cells were treated as lower bounds.

As for this clonotype: The antigen remains undetermined.

Then a second PCR, running roughly 7 to 11 cycles, was carried out with a sample-barcoded 5' primer and a J-beta primer mix. TCRdb re-analysed the 5' RACE reads in MiXCR, keeping a single row per CDR3 protein. The sample gives about 930,000 distinct CDR3 sequences, almost 30% of which show up once; about 10% is in the top ten. This CDR3 is built from 17 residues. Trimming pared 3 bases from V and 7 bases from J, leaving 22 bases between. A further study also used this sample, focusing on T cells of mothers and their children. This second study notes: Thymic selection molds TCR recombination products alike in related and unrelated pairs.

The sample taken for sequencing was blood. The V and J genes are TRBV12-3 or TRBV12-4 and TRBJ1-5; tentative D call: TRBD1 (5 bases). The receptor comes from a woman aged 40 to 50 in good health. CDR3 in amino acids: CASSFSGTPSVWQPQHF. The CDR3, as DNA: TGTGCCAGCAGTTTTTCCGGGACGCCCTCGGTCTGGCAGCCCCAGCATTTT.